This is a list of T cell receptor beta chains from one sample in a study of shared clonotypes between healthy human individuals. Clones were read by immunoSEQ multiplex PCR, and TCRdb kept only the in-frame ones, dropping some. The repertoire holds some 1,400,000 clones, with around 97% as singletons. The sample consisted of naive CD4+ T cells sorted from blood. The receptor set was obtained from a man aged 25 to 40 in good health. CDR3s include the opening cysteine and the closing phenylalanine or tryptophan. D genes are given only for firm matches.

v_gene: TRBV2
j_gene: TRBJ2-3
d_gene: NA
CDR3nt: TGTGCCAGCAGTGTAAGAACAGATACGCAGTATTTT
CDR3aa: CASSVRTDTQYF

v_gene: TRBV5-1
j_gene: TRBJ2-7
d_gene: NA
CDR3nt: TGCGCCAGCAGCTCGGAGGTCCAGGGAAAGCAGTACTTC
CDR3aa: CASSSEVQGKQYF

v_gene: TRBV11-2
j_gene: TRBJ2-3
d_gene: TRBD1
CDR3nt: TGTGCCAGCAGCTTCTTGACAGGGGGCACAGATACGCAGTATTTT
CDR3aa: CASSFLTGGTDTQYF

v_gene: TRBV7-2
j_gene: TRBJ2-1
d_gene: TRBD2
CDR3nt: TGTGCCAGCAGCTCCGACCTAGCGGGAGGGTACAATGAGCAGTTCTTC
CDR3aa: CASSSDLAGGYNEQFF

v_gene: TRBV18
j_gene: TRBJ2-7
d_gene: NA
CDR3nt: TGTGCCAGCTCACCGAAACAGGGCGGCGAGCAGTACTTC
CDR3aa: CASSPKQGGEQYF

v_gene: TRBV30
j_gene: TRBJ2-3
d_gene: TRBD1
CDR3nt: TGTGCCTGGAGGGCGCGGACAGGGTTCCCGCAGTATTTT
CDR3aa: CAWRARTGFPQYF

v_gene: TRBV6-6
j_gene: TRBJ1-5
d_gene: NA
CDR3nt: TGTGCCAGCGGGCGGAGCAATCAGCCCCAGCATTTT
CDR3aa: CASGRSNQPQHF

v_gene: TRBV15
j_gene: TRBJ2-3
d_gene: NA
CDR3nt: TGTGCCACCAGCAGAACCGGGACCATCACAGATACGCAGTATTTT
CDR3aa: CATSRTGTITDTQYF

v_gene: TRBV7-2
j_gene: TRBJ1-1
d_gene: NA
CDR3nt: TGTGCCAGCAGCCCCACGACCCGGAGTGGGGACACTGAAGCTTTCTTT
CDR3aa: CASSPTTRSGDTEAFF

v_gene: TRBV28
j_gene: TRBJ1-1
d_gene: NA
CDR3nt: TGTGCCAGCAGACCAACTACCCTGAGGACCGATAATACTGAAGCTTTCTTT
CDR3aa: CASRPTTLRTDNTEAFF

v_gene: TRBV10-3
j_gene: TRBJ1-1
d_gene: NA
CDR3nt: TGTGCCATCAGTGGACTACTGACAGCCCTAAGCGGGACTGAAGCTTTCTTT
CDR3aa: CAISGLLTALSGTEAFF

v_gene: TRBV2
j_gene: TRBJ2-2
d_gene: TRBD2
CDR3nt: TGTGCCAGATCTCGGACTAGCGGGAGGTCTTCCGGGGAGCTGTTTTTT
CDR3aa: CARSRTSGRSSGELFF

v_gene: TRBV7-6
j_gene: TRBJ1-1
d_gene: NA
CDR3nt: TGTGCCAGCAGCTTTTTTTCCCTACAGAACACTGAAGCTTTCTTT
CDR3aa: CASSFFSLQNTEAFF